This TCR beta chain appears in the sequencing data of a study of control samples from healthy donors and cancer patients. CDR3 length: 11 residues. The ends were cut back, 2 bases at V and 8 bases at J, with 4 bases in the middle. Germline V CDR1 and CDR2: LGHNT, FRNRAP. Produced via immunoSEQ multiplex PCR; TCRdb's table is partial and in-frame only. The sample consists of approximately 130,000 clones, about 90% of them appearing once. V is TRBV12-5 and J is TRBJ1-5; D gene unclear. This TCR was recovered from a man between 45 and 60 years old in good health. Material: blood. The CDR3 sequence: CASGLREPQHF. The CDR3 region has the DNA TGTGCTAGTGGTTTGAGGGAGCCCCAGCATTTT. Together with reference TRBV12-5 and TRBJ1-5, the CDR3 gives the full variable domain: DARVTQTPRHKVTEMGQEVTMRCQPILGHNTVFWYRQTMMQGLELLAYFRNRAPLDDSGMPKDRFSAEMPDATLATLKIQPSEPRDSAVYFCASGLREPQHFGDGTRLSIL.